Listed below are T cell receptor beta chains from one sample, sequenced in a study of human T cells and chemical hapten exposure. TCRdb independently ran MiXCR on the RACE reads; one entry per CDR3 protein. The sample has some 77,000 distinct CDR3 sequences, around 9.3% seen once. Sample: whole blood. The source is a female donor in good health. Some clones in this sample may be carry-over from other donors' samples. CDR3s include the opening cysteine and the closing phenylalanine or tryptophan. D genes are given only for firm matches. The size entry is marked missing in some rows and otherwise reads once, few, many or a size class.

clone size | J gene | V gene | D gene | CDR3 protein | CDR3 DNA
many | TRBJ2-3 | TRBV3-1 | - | CASSQALFGSTDTQYF | TGTGCCAGCAGCCAAGCCTTGTTCGGGAGCACAGATACGCAGTATTTT
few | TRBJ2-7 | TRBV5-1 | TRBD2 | CASSLASRGFSYF | TGCGCCAGCAGCTTGGCCTCGCGGGGGTTCTCGTACTTC
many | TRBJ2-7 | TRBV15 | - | CATSRDLDSYEQYF | TGTGCCACCAGCAGAGATTTGGACAGCTACGAGCAGTACTTC
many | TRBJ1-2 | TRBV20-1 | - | CSAERGQNYGYTF | TGCAGTGCTGAGCGCGGGCAGAACTATGGCTACACCTTC
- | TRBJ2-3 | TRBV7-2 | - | CASSPMTAADTQYF | TGTGCCAGCAGCCCGATGACTGCTGCGGATACGCAGTATTTT
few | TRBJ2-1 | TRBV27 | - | CASSLWGEPYNEQFF | TGTGCCAGCAGTTTATGGGGGGAGCCCTACAATGAGCAGTTCTTC
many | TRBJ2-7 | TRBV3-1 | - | CASSQVLGEYEQYF | TGTGCCAGCAGCCAAGTTCTAGGGGAATACGAGCAGTACTTC
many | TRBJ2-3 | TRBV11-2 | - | CASSFRGSDTQYF | TGTGCCAGCAGCTTCCGCGGGTCCGATACGCAGTATTTT
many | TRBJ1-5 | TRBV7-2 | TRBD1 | CASSLRGQQGAHQPQHF | TGTGCCAGCAGCTTAAGAGGACAACAGGGGGCCCATCAGCCCCAGCATTTT
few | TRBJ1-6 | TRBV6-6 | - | CASSYRSSYSPLHF | TGTGCCAGCAGTTACCGCAGCAGCTATTCACCCCTCCACTTT
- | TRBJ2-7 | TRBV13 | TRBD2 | CASSSAGTSGGASYEQYF | TGTGCCAGCAGCTCAGCCGGGACTAGCGGGGGGGCCAGCTACGAGCAGTACTTC
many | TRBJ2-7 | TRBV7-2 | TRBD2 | CASSRRAGVYEQYF | TGTGCCAGCAGCAGACGAGCGGGGGTATACGAGCAGTACTTC
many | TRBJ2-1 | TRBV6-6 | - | CATGLEDGEQFF | TGTGCCACCGGACTCGAGGACGGTGAGCAGTTCTTC
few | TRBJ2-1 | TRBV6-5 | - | CASSSRLGEQFF | TGTGCCAGCAGTTCACGGTTGGGTGAGCAGTTCTTC
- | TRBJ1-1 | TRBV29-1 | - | CSVEGTEDWNTEAFF | TGCAGCGTTGAAGGGACAGAGGATTGGAACACTGAAGCTTTCTTT
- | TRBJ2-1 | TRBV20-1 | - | CSARNVAVRNEQFF | TGCAGTGCTAGAAACGTAGCGGTAAGAAATGAGCAGTTCTTC
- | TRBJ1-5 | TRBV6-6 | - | CASRHDSSNQPQHF | TGTGCCAGCAGACACGACAGCAGCAATCAGCCCCAGCATTTT
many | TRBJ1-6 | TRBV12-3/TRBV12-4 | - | CASSSGSPQSSPLHF | TGTGCCAGCTCCTCAGGGTCTCCACAGAGTTCACCCCTCCACTTT
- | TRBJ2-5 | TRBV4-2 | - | CASSRTQYQETQYF | TGTGCCAGCAGCCGCACACAGTACCAAGAGACCCAGTACTTC
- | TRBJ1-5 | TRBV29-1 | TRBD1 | CSAVTGGRSNQPQHF | TGCAGCGCGGTTACAGGGGGTAGGAGCAATCAGCCCCAGCATTTT
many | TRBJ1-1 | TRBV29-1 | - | CSVDSDRPNANTEAFF | TGCAGCGTTGATTCTGACAGGCCTAACGCGAACACTGAAGCTTTCTTT
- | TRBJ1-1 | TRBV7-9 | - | CASSFSVMNTEAFF | TGTGCCAGCAGCTTTTCTGTCATGAACACTGAAGCTTTCTTT